A single TCR beta chain is shown here with its context. This sample was taken from a study of blood T cell repertoires in COVID-19. Study context: Whether acute or convalescent, the COVID-19 samples came from the United States, Italy and Spain.

Sequenced by immunoSEQ multiplex PCR; TCRdb stores in-frame clones only, minus some. This table has hundreds of thousands of clones, roughly 89% appearing once. V was trimmed by 7 bases and J by 1 base, leaving 16 bases between them. From germline, CDR1 is SEHNR and CDR2 FQNEAQ (reference sequence). This CDR3 contains 15 residues. This chain uses TRBV7-9 with TRBJ1-1; D gene ambiguous. The TCR comes from a woman aged 18 to 35 who had recovered from COVID-19. Sequencing was performed on peripheral blood. For the CDR3, the DNA is TGTGCCAGCACCCTAGGGAGCCAGCCGAACACTGAAGCTTTCTTT. This gives the protein CASTLGSQPNTEAFF.